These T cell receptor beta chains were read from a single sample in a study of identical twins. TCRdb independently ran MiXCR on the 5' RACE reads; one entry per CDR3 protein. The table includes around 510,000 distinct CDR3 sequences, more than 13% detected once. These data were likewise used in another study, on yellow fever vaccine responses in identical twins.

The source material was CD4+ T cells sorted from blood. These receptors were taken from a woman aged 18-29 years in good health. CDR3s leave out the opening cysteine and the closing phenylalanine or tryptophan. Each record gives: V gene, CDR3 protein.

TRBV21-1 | ASSKDVGPAGELF
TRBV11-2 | ASSPTRGLTNEKLF
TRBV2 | ASGHGRRSTDTQY
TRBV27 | ASTLKSGSSYNEQF
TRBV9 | ASSVGARWESQY
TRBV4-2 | ASSQDLAGAGEQY
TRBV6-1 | ASSPRGDGAGQY
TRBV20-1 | SAHTPSSGSPYEQY
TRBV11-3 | ASRVDTGELF
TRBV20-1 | SAGGTGVYEQY
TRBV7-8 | ASSLGSGRLGTHEQF
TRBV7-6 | ASSSFGQGSSYNEQF
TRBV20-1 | SASPQGTGELF
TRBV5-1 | ASSLVLNNEQF
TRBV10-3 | AIRRDRVVSYEQY
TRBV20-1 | SARVTGGHEQY
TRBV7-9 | ASSLSGPQAGTQY
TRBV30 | AWELASYNEQF
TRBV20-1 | SAREDTVTEAF
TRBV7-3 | ASSQRIRDSGANVLT
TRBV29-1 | SGGSPNTEAF
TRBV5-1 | ASSLKESLYNEQF
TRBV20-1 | SAAGSRYYEQY
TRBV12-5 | AGGGRGRGEKLF
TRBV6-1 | ASRQGGQPQH
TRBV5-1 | ASSLAGRALYNEQF
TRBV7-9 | ASSLGEYYGYT
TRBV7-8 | ASSNRDTSTDTQY
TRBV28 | ASSAPGLAEQY